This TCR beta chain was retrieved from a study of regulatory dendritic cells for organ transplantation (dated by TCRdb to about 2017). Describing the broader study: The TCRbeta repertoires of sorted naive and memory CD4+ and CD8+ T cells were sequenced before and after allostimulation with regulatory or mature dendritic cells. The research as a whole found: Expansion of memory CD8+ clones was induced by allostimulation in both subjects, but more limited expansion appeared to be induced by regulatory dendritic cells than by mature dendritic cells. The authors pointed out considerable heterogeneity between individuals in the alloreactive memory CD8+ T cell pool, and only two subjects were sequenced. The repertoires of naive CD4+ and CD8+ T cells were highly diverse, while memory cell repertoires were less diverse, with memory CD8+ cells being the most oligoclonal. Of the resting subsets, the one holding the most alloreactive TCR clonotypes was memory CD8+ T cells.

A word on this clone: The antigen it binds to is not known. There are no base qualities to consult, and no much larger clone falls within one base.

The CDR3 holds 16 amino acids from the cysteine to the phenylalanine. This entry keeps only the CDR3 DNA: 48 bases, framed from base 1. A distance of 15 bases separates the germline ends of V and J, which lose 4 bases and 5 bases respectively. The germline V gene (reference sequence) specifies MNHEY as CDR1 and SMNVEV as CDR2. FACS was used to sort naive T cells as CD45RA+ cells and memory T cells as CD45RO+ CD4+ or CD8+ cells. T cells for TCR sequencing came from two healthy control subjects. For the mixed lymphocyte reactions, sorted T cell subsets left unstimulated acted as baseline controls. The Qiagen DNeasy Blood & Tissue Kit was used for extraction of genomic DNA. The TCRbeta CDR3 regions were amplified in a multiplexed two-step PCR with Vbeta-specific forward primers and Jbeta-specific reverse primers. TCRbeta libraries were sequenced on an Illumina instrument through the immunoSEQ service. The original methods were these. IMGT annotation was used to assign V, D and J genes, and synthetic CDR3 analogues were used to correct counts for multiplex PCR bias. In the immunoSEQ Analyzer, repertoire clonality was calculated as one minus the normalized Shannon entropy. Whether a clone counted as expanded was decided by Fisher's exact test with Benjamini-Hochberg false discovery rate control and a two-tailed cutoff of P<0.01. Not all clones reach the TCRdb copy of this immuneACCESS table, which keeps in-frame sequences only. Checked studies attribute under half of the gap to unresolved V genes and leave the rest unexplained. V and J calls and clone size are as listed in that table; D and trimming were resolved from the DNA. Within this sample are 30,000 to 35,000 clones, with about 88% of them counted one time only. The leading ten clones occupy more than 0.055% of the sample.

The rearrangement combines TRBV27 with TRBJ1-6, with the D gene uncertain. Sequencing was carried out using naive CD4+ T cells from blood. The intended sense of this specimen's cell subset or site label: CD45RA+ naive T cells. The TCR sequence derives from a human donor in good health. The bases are TGTGCCAGCAGTTCTCTGCCGGGAGCCAATAATTCACCCCTCCACTTT. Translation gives CASSSLPGANNSPLHF.